This TCR beta chain was obtained from a study of Ad26.COV2.S vaccination and SARS-CoV-2 variants. The data were produced by immunoSEQ multiplex PCR, yet TCRdb's version contains in-frame clones alone and is incomplete. The sample includes some 400,000 clones, about nine tenths of them seen just once. CDR1 is SQVTM and CDR2 is ANQGSEA in the germline V gene. Trimming removed 5 bases from V and 2 bases from J, with 10 bases in between. There are 13 residues in the CDR3. Documented treatment: some 20 received Ad26.COV2.S at low or high dose, single or two shots; several received placebo; per-sample allocation not given. The samples date from day 63 after the first vaccine or placebo injection.

This TCR was recovered from a person aged 18 to 65 who received the Ad26.COV2.S COVID-19 vaccine or a placebo. The sequences come from peripheral blood, collected in a trial of Ad26.COV2.S vaccine versus placebo. The chain is built from TRBV29-1 and TRBJ2-1; D is undetermined. The DNA for the CDR3 is TGCAGCGTTTTGCAACAGACCTACAATGAGCAGTTCTTC. This sequence encodes CSVLQQTYNEQFF.